One T cell receptor beta chain is described in this entry. Its antigen is still unknown. Regarding time point: pre-treatment sample, taken before nivolumab and TIL therapy. Sequencing used immunoSEQ v3. The assay was immunoSEQ multiplex PCR, and TCRdb's table has in-frame clones only and misses some. The profile shows approximately 50,000 clones, about 81% of them singletons. CDR3 size: 17 residues. Per the germline V gene, CDR1 is SGHAT and CDR2 is FQNNGV. Trimming took 1 base from V and 3 from J; bases not matched to a gene: 9. The data were taken from a study of TIL therapy for anti-PD-1-resistant metastatic lung cancer. On the study more broadly: Tumors were harvested before any PD-1/PD-L1 blockade. General study results and limits: The baseline peripheral repertoire was partially replaced by infused TIL clonotypes that later decayed.

The clonotype was recovered from a person aged 25 to 85 with non-small cell lung cancer. The gene calls are TRBV11-2 and TRBJ2-1; 7 bases map to TRBD1. Here the sequenced sample was blood, taken at baseline. The CDR3 nucleotides are TGTGCCAGCAGCTTAGCCCCGACAGGGCCAAGCTACAATGAGCAGTTCTTC. The encoded protein is CASSLAPTGPSYNEQFF.